These 10 T cell receptor beta chains were sequenced from one sample in a study of blood T cell repertoires in COVID-19. Using immunoSEQ multiplex PCR, the repertoire was profiled, and TCRdb retains in-frame clones only, with some absent. The sample carries roughly 190,000 clones, 75% to 95% recorded once. Sequencing used peripheral blood. All receptors derive from a man aged 50 to 60 with acute or convalescent COVID-19.

This chain connects TRBV7-8 to TRBJ1-5; 8 positions agree with TRBD1. Trimming took 1 base from V and 3 from J; bases not matched to a gene: 5. CDR3 length: 16 residues. The germline V gene has CDR1 SGHVS and CDR2 FQNEAQ. The CDR3 here is CASSLVGQGSNQPQHF. The CDR3 nucleotides read TGTGCCAGCAGCTTAGTAGGACAGGGCTCCAATCAGCCCCAGCATTTT.

The J gene is TRBJ1-4, the V gene TRBV10-3, with 10 bases that match TRBD1. The CDR3 sequence is 15 residues long. Germline V gene sequence: CDR1 ENHRY, CDR2 SYGVKD. J lost 8 bases, V lost 0 bases, and 3 bases had no gene match. This CDR3 reads CAISESQDRGEKLFF. For the CDR3, the DNA is TGTGCCATCAGTGAGTCTCAGGACAGGGGGGAAAAACTGTTTTTT.

This sequence joins TRBV19 and TRBJ1-2, with D unresolved. V shed 2 bases and J shed 4 bases, with 5 bases lying between them. The CDR3 is 12 amino acids. CDR1 is LNHDA, CDR2 SQIVND, per germline (reference sequence). The CDR3 DNA reads TGTGCCAGTAGTATAAACAGCTATGGCTACACCTTC. Its protein is CASSINSYGYTF.

This chain joins TRBV2 and TRBJ1-1; tentatively, D is TRBD1 (5 bases). V dropped 3 bases and J dropped 1 base, with 9 bases sitting between them. The CDR3 is made up of 14 amino acids. The germline CDR1 and CDR2 sequences are SNHLY and FYNNEI. The CDR3 bases are TGTGCCAGCAGTGAGCAGGGAGGGAACACTGAAGCTTTCTTT. This translates into CASSEQGGNTEAFF.

This chain connects TRBV2 to TRBJ2-7; maybe TRBD1 (6 bases). The length of the CDR3 is 14 residues. Germline V gene lookup returns CDR1 SNHLY and CDR2 FYNNEI. Deletions cut 6 bases from V and 7 bases from J, with 19 bases between. In DNA form, the CDR3 reads TGTGCCAGCAGAGTTGACAGGAGGTGGCGGGAGCAGTACTTC. The encoded protein is CASRVDRRWREQYF.

The chain has TRBV12-5 and TRBJ2-1; 9 bases are a match to TRBD2. The CDR3 covers 15 residues. J gave up 2 bases and V 7 bases, and 6 bases lay outside the gene matches. Germline CDR1 is LGHNT and CDR2 is FRNRAP. The CDR3 loop is CASASGGLAYNEQFF. CDR3 bases: TGTGCTAGTGCAAGCGGGGGGTTGGCCTACAATGAGCAGTTCTTC.

The chain's CDR3 is CASSYKRGQPTEAFF. The DNA for the CDR3 is TGTGCCAGCAGCTATAAACGAGGGCAGCCCACTGAAGCTTTCTTT. The chain links TRBV5-6 to TRBJ1-1; D remains ambiguous. Trimming removed 3 bases from V and 4 bases from J, with 16 bases in between. This CDR3 is 15 amino acids long. Germline CDR1 and CDR2: SGHDT and YYEEEE.

This chain connects TRBV11-2 to TRBJ1-2; the match to TRBD1 covers 7 bases. The CDR3 runs to 14 residues. V gave up 0 bases and J gave up 8 bases; unmatched junction bases: 6. Germline values: CDR1 SGHAT, CDR2 FQNNGV. The CDR3 reads CASSLDRQGIGYTF. The CDR3 DNA reads as TGTGCCAGCAGCTTAGATCGACAGGGAATCGGCTACACCTTC.

This clone was observed a few times. The chain has TRBV5-1 and TRBJ2-1, with 7 bases fitting TRBD2. V was clipped by 4 bases and J by 12 bases; unmatched bases: 19. Germline V gene lookup returns CDR1 SGHRS and CDR2 YFSETQ. This CDR3 comprises 16 residues. CDR3 nucleotide sequence: TGCGCCAGCAGCGACTCGCCGGGACTACCACCGGCTGGGCAGTTCTTC. This gives the protein CASSDSPGLPPAGQFF.

This chain joins TRBV5-6 and TRBJ1-1; D gene uncertain. Per the germline V gene, CDR1 is SGHDT and CDR2 is YYEEEE. This CDR3 is 15 amino acids long. The V gene lost 0 bases and the J gene lost 4 bases, with 13 bases spanning the gap. In DNA form, the CDR3 reads TGTGCCAGCAGCTTGGGGTGGGAGGGAGCCACTGAAGCTTTCTTT. Its protein is CASSLGWEGATEAFF. Full variable domain (rest looked up from reference TRBV5-6 and TRBJ1-1): DAGVTQSPTHLIKTRGQQVTLRCSPKSGHDTVSWYQQALGQGPQFIFQYYEEEERQRGNFPDRFSGHQFPNYSSELNVNALLLGDSALYLCASSLGWEGATEAFFGQGTRLTVV.